The 8 T cell receptor beta chains reported below all come from one sample, sequenced in a study of blood T cells in healthy people across ages. Next came a second PCR, run for about 7 to 12 cycles, which used a sample-barcoded 5' primer along with a J-beta primer mix. TCRdb reprocessed the 5' RACE reads via MiXCR and lists one record per CDR3 protein. The data show about 640,000 distinct CDR3 sequences, with under 70% seen just once and over 30% held by the top ten. Specimen: blood. These receptors all come from a man aged 60 to 75 in good health.

The rearrangement joins TRBV10-1 to TRBJ2-1; D is undetermined. CDR1 and CDR2 (germline): WNHNN, SYGVQD (reference sequence). Deletions cut 0 bases from V and 2 bases from J, with 5 bases between. The CDR3 consists of 14 residues. For the CDR3, the DNA is TGCGCCAGCAGTGAGTCTGCACCCTACAATGAGCAGTTCTTC. This sequence encodes CASSESAPYNEQFF.

This clonotype was observed a few times. The chain couples TRBV5-1 to TRBJ2-1; 7 nucleotides match TRBD2. The V gene end was trimmed by 4 bases and the J gene end by 4 bases; junction bases not matched to a gene: 8. Germline assignment: CDR1 SGHRS and CDR2 YFSETQ. The CDR3 runs 15 residues. CDR3 loop: CASSLGLVGYNEQFF. As DNA, the CDR3 is TGCGCCAGCAGCCTTGGACTAGTGGGGTACAATGAGCAGTTCTTC.

This clonotype was counted a few times. The V call is TRBV3-1, the J call TRBJ2-7; D is ambiguous. V was cut by 4 bases and J by 3 bases, with 10 bases left in between. Germline loops: CDR1 LGHDT, CDR2 YNNKEL (reference sequence). The CDR3 sequence is 13 residues long. The chain's CDR3 is CASSRSAGYEQYF. Written as DNA, the CDR3 is TGTGCCAGCAGCCGTTCGGCAGGCTACGAGCAGTACTTC.

The V call is TRBV4-1, the J call TRBJ2-1; tentatively, D is TRBD1 (5 bases). The CDR3 consists of 16 residues. The V end lost 1 base, the J end lost 0 bases, and 10 bases lay between the germline ends. In germline, CDR1 is MGHRA, CDR2 YSYEKL. CDR3 coding DNA: TGCGCCAGCAGCCAAGTAGGGGCGAGCTCCTACAATGAGCAGTTCTTC. Its protein product is CASSQVGASSYNEQFF.

The rearrangement uses TRBV11-1 and TRBJ2-1; TRBD1 might be the D (5 bases). This CDR3 spans 16 amino acids. V shed 4 bases and J shed 10 bases, with 23 bases lying between them. CDR1 SGHAT and CDR2 FQDESV come from the germline V gene (reference sequence). The CDR3 DNA reads as TGTGCCAGCAGCTCCAAGACAGAAATCGGAATGGGGGAGCAGTTCTTC. This sequence encodes CASSSKTEIGMGEQFF.

The rearrangement links TRBV6-5 to TRBJ1-4, with 7 bases lining up with TRBD1. The V gene end was trimmed by 6 bases and the J gene end by 2 bases; junction bases not matched to a gene: 6. The germline CDR1 and CDR2 sequences are MNHEY and SVGAGI. The CDR3 extends over 15 amino acids. CDR3 region: CASRQTGTTNEKLFF. CDR3 in DNA: TGTGCCAGCAGGCAGACAGGGACTACTAATGAAAAACTGTTTTTT.

This clonotype was found a few times. V is TRBV3-1 and J is TRBJ2-7; weak D call: TRBD2 (6 bases). TRBJ2-5 explains the end of the DNA better; the J call may be wrong. Looked up from germline, CDR1 is LGHDT and CDR2 is YNNKEL (reference sequence). The CDR3 consists of 17 residues. The CDR3 reads CASSQTLTGLLTGTQYF. In nucleotides, the CDR3 is TGTGCCAGCAGCCAGACACTGACGGGACTCCTAACGGGGACCCAGTACTTC.

The V call is TRBV20-1, the J call TRBJ2-1; TRBD2 matches 10 bases. The CDR3 extends over 17 amino acids. J was trimmed by 0 bases and V by 3 bases; bases with no gene match: 8. Germline V lookup: CDR1 DFQATT, CDR2 SNEGSKA (reference sequence). CDR3 bases: TGCAGTGCTAGTGCTAGCGGGGGCCTAAGCTCCTACAATGAGCAGTTCTTC. This encodes CSASASGGLSSYNEQFF.